The 30 T cell receptor beta chains below were found in one sample sequenced in a study of cytomegalovirus exposure and HLA in healthy donors. The PCR contained 60 Vbeta and 13 Jbeta primers. Using immunoSEQ multiplex PCR, the repertoire was profiled, and TCRdb retains in-frame clones only, with some absent. The profile shows 130,000 or so clones, around four fifths of them singletons. Input material: PBMCs. These receptors all come from a woman between 40 and 55 years old in good health and CMV-seropositive.

The chain carries TRBV19 and TRBJ1-1, with 7 bases aligning to TRBD1. The CDR3 runs to 15 residues. The germline V gene has CDR1 LNHDA and CDR2 SQIVND (reference sequence). After removal of 5 bases from V and 4 bases from J, the junction contained 10 bases not matched to a gene. In DNA form, the CDR3 reads TGTGCCAGTAGTCCCTTGACAGGGAGAGGCACTGAAGCTTTCTTT. Its translation is CASSPLTGRGTEAFF.

This clone turned up a few times. The rearrangement links TRBV6-4 to TRBJ2-1, with D possibly matching TRBD1 (5 bases). The CDR3 consists of 13 residues. V was pared by 3 bases and J by 12 bases, with 15 bases between. Germline loops: CDR1 MRHNA, CDR2 SNTAGT. In DNA, the CDR3 is TGTGCCAGCAGTGAATCGGTGAGTGGGGCGCAGTTCTTC. Residues: CASSESVSGAQFF.

This clone was observed a single time. The V gene is TRBV7-2, the J gene TRBJ1-4; 11 bases agree with TRBD1. This CDR3 has 14 amino acids. From germline, CDR1 is SGHTA and CDR2 FQGNSA. Trimming cost V 5 bases and J 7 bases; bases outside gene matches: 3. This chain's CDR3 is CASSQGTGGEKLFF. In DNA, the CDR3 is TGTGCCAGCAGCCAAGGGACAGGGGGTGAAAAACTGTTTTTT.

The rearrangement joins TRBV7-8 to TRBJ2-3, with TRBD1 matching over 9 bases. The CDR3 extends over 16 amino acids. Germline values: CDR1 SGHVS, CDR2 FQNEAQ. With 3 bases clipped from V and 2 bases from J, the junction kept 6 bases outside the gene matches. The CDR3 is CASSFYRGRDTDTQYF. As DNA, the CDR3 is TGTGCCAGCAGCTTTTACAGGGGGCGCGACACAGATACGCAGTATTTT.

The chain is built from TRBV6-1 and TRBJ2-7; D uncertain. Trimming stripped 4 bases from V and 2 bases from J, with 12 bases between. In germline, CDR1 is MNHNS, CDR2 SASEGT. There are 14 residues in the CDR3. The CDR3 protein is CASSGLQPTYEQYF. The CDR3 DNA is TGTGCCAGCAGTGGGTTACAACCCACCTACGAGCAGTACTTC.

This clone was seen only a few times. The chain combines TRBV10-3 with TRBJ1-1; D is ambiguous. The germline V gene encodes CDR1 ENHRY and CDR2 SYGVKD. Trimming left V 6 bases short and J 3 bases short, with 8 bases between. The CDR3 covers 12 residues. This CDR3 reads CAISEQYTEAFF. Here the CDR3 DNA reads TGTGCCATCAGCGAACAGTACACTGAAGCTTTCTTT.

About this clone itself: Other DNA sequences of this sample code for an identical CDR3. The chain links TRBV5-1 to TRBJ2-3, with TRBD2 matching 13 bases. From germline, CDR1 is SGHRS and CDR2 YFSETQ. V shed 0 bases, J shed 6 bases, and the junction held 4 bases outside the gene matches. The CDR3 contains 16 residues. CDR3 bases: TGCGCCAGCAGCTTGGGACTAGCGGGAGGAACGGATACGCAGTATTTT. As protein: CASSLGLAGGTDTQYF.

The V and J genes are TRBV2 and TRBJ2-3; TRBD2 is a possible D gene (5 bases). This CDR3 region has 15 residues. Trimming shortened V by 3 bases and J by 4 bases, and 14 bases separated the two germline ends. The germline V gene encodes CDR1 SNHLY and CDR2 FYNNEI. Written as DNA, the CDR3 is TGTGCCAGCAGTGAGTTCTCGCTAGCCCCAGATACGCAGTATTTT. This translates into CASSEFSLAPDTQYF.

The J gene is TRBJ1-3, the V gene TRBV7-2; unclear D gene. The CDR3 is made up of 12 amino acids. V lost 5 bases, J lost 1 base, and 3 bases lay in between. Germline CDR1 SGHTA, CDR2 FQGNSA. The CDR3 here is CASSRSGNTIYF. For the CDR3, the DNA is TGTGCCAGCAGCCGGTCTGGAAACACCATATATTTT.

In this sample, this clone turned up once. The rearrangement links TRBV4-1 to TRBJ2-2; D is unclear. This CDR3 has 13 residues. V dropped 4 bases and J dropped 1 base, with 4 bases sitting between them. Germline V lookup: CDR1 MGHRA, CDR2 YSYEKL. CDR3: CASSPVNTGELFF. The CDR3 region has the DNA TGCGCCAGCAGCCCAGTGAACACCGGGGAGCTGTTTTTT.

The chain is built from TRBV27 and TRBJ2-7, with 8 bases that match TRBD1. V trimming: 5 bases; J trimming: 0 bases; junction bases outside the gene matches: 9. The CDR3 is made up of 16 amino acids. CDR1 is MNHEY and CDR2 is SMNVEV in the germline V gene (reference sequence). CDR3 amino acids: CASSPRTGKGSYEQYF. CDR3 DNA: TGTGCCAGCAGTCCCCGGACAGGGAAGGGCTCCTACGAGCAGTACTTC.

The rearrangement joins TRBV6-1 to TRBJ2-4, with TRBD2 matching over 8 bases. The germline gives CDR1 MNHNS, CDR2 SASEGT. The junction had 14 bases not matched to a gene; V was cut back by 4 bases and J by 0 bases. The CDR3 sequence is 19 residues long. The CDR3 nucleotides are TGTGCCAGCAGTGCCGCCCCCAACATAGCGGGAATAGCCAAAAACATTCAGTACTTC. Residues: CASSAAPNIAGIAKNIQYF.

This clone was counted a few times. The chain joins TRBV19 to TRBJ2-6; 7 bases map to TRBD1. Germline CDR1 reads LNHDA; CDR2 reads SQIVND (reference sequence). V lost 7 bases and J lost 4; bases outside the gene matches: 7. CDR3 size: 15 residues. CDR3 bases: TGTGCCAGTAACCCGACAGGGAGAGGGGCCAACGTCCTGACTTTC. This gives the protein CASNPTGRGANVLTF.

The gene calls are TRBV9 and TRBJ2-3; no clear D. The CDR3 contains 16 residues. Germline V gene sequence: CDR1 SGDLS, CDR2 YYNGEE. V was trimmed by 0 bases and J by 0 bases, leaving 11 bases between them. CDR3 sequence (DNA): TGTGCCAGCAGCGTAGAGAGCCGATCTAGCACAGATACGCAGTATTTT. Amino acids: CASSVESRSSTDTQYF.

The V call is TRBV5-1, the J call TRBJ1-2; 9 nucleotides align to TRBD1. Germline V gene sequence: CDR1 SGHRS, CDR2 YFSETQ. The CDR3 has 18 amino acids. Trimming at V came to 3 bases and at J to 6 bases, leaving 18 bases not matched to a gene. The CDR3 nucleotides read TGCGCCAGCAGCTCTAATCACAGGGGGCGAGCCGGTGACGATGGCTACACCTTC. It yields the protein CASSSNHRGRAGDDGYTF.

This clone has just a few counts. DNA of the CDR3: TGTGCCAGCAGTGAACGTGGACAGGCCCGATGGGGCAATCAGCCCCAGCATTTT. This gives the protein CASSERGQARWGNQPQHF. The chain employs TRBV6-1 and TRBJ1-5; 7 bases map to TRBD1. Trimming at V came to 2 bases and at J to 2 bases, leaving 12 bases not matched to a gene. The CDR3 runs to 18 residues. CDR1 and CDR2 from the germline V gene are MNHNS and SASEGT.

V and J are TRBV28 and TRBJ1-1; D is possibly TRBD1 (6 bases). The CDR3 consists of 15 residues. V shed 7 bases and J shed 0 bases, with 15 bases lying between them. Germline assignment: CDR1 MDHEN and CDR2 SYDVKM. CDR3 DNA sequence: TGTGCCAGCAATAGACAGGAACTAATGAACACTGAAGCTTTCTTT. Translating gives CASNRQELMNTEAFF.

The V and J genes are TRBV6-1 and TRBJ2-1; a weak D match, TRBD1 (5 bases). Germline lookup yields CDR1 MNHNS and CDR2 SASEGT. This CDR3 spans 17 amino acids. Trimming pared 4 bases from V and 5 bases from J, leaving 21 bases between. The chain's CDR3 is CASSGWTPPSENNEQFF. The CDR3 bases are TGTGCCAGCAGTGGATGGACACCTCCTAGTGAGAACAATGAGCAGTTCTTC.

The chain recombines TRBV5-1 with TRBJ2-3, with TRBD1 as a possible D gene (6 bases). V lost 0 bases to trimming and J lost 6 bases, with 14 bases between them. This CDR3 comprises 15 residues. Germline loops: CDR1 SGHRS, CDR2 YFSETQ. This CDR3 is CASSLVDSPSDTQYF. The CDR3 coding sequence is TGCGCCAGCAGCTTGGTGGACAGTCCATCGGATACGCAGTATTTT.

V gene TRBV7-2 combines with J gene TRBJ2-2; perhaps TRBD1 as D (6 bases). The germline V gene has CDR1 SGHTA and CDR2 FQGNSA. The CDR3 is made up of 15 amino acids. With 4 bases removed from V and 6 bases from J, the gap between germline ends came to 15 bases. The chain's CDR3 is CASSYTGIWPGELFF. CDR3 sequence (DNA): TGTGCCAGCAGCTATACAGGGATTTGGCCCGGGGAGCTGTTTTTT.

CDR3 region: CASSRGQGDYGYTF. DNA of the CDR3: TGTGCCAGCAGTAGGGGACAGGGGGACTATGGCTACACCTTC. This sequence joins TRBV6-1 and TRBJ1-2; the match to TRBD1 covers 11 bases. This CDR3 comprises 14 residues. V lost 5 bases, J lost 3 bases, and 2 bases stayed unmatched. CDR1 is MNHNS, CDR2 SASEGT, per germline.

The chain has TRBV28 and TRBJ1-5, with TRBD1 identical over 8 bases. The V and J ends lost 7 bases and 2 bases, in that order; junction bases with no gene match: 7. The CDR3 spans 15 residues. The germline V gene encodes CDR1 MDHEN and CDR2 SYDVKM. CDR3 in amino acids: CASKIRQGRNQPQHF. In nucleotides, the CDR3 is TGTGCCAGCAAAATACGACAGGGGCGCAATCAGCCCCAGCATTTT.

There are a few counts of this clone. Other DNA sequences from this sample encode an identical CDR3 as well. CDR3 sequence: CASSYRGGSTDTQYF. CDR3 in DNA: TGTGCCAGCAGCTATCGGGGAGGGAGCACAGATACGCAGTATTTT. The gene calls are TRBV7-3 and TRBJ2-3; 7 bases match TRBD2. Germline CDR1 is SGHTA and CDR2 is FQGTGA. V lost 4 bases to trimming and J lost 0 bases; unmatched junction nucleotides: 4. This CDR3 is built from 15 residues. Using reference TRBV7-3 and TRBJ2-3 for the parts outside the CDR3, the full variable domain is GAGVSQTPSNKVTEKGKYVELRCDPISGHTALYWYRQSLGQGPEFLIYFQGTGAADDSGLPNDRFFAVRPEGSVSTLKIQRTERGDSAVYLCASSYRGGSTDTQYFGPGTRLTVL.

Remarks on this clone: A junction boundary mismatches the germline segment, possibly from a read error. This chain connects TRBV7-7 to TRBJ1-3; tentative D call: TRBD1 (6 bases). In germline, CDR1 is SSHAT, CDR2 FNYEAQ (reference sequence). The CDR3 contains 17 residues. CDR3 nucleotides: TGTGCTAGCAGCCCGGACAGCGGGGGGTTTGGTGGAAACACCATATATTTT. This codes for CASSPDSGGFGGNTIYF.

The chain recombines TRBV18 with TRBJ1-5; tentative D call: TRBD1 (6 bases). V was cut by 3 bases and J by 4 bases, with 10 bases left in between. CDR1 and CDR2 (germline): KGHSH, LQKENI. The CDR3 is 14 amino acids. The CDR3 sequence: CASSPSDRNQPQHF. In nucleotides, the CDR3 is TGTGCCAGCTCACCGTCGGACAGAAATCAGCCCCAGCATTTT.

This chain joins TRBV16 and TRBJ1-2, with TRBD1 as a possible D gene (5 bases). The CDR3 has 15 residues. The V gene's germline CDR1 is KGHSY and CDR2 FQNENV. Deletions cut 4 bases from V and 0 bases from J, with 12 bases between. The CDR3 DNA sequence: TGTGCCAGCAGCCCTTCCCAGACAGCTAACTATGGCTACACCTTC. Translated, it gives CASSPSQTANYGYTF.

Concerning this clone itself: The sample carries other DNA sequences with the same CDR3. The CDR3 protein is CASSLARNEQFF. The CDR3 DNA sequence: TGTGCCAGCAGCTTAGCGAGGAATGAGCAGTTCTTC. The V and J genes are TRBV7-2 and TRBJ2-1; D is ambiguous. This CDR3 has 12 amino acids. Germline assignment: CDR1 SGHTA and CDR2 FQGNSA. V was shortened by 0 bases and J by 7 bases, with 4 bases between the two germline ends.

The chain combines TRBV7-2 with TRBJ2-1; 11 positions match TRBD1. Unmatched junction bases numbered 5, after V lost 4 bases and J lost 15 bases. Germline CDR1 SGHTA, CDR2 FQGNSA. The CDR3 is 12 residues long. CDR3 nucleotides: TGTGCCAGCAGCTCGGGGACAGGGGGTCGGTTCTTC. This sequence encodes CASSSGTGGRFF.

The V call is TRBV9, the J call TRBJ1-5, with D perhaps TRBD1 (6 bases). V dropped 4 bases and J dropped 0 bases, with 11 bases sitting between them. CDR1 and CDR2 from the germline V gene are SGDLS and YYNGEE. This CDR3 has 15 residues. For the CDR3, the DNA is TGTGCCAGCAGCCCCGGACAGTATAGCAATCAGCCCCAGCATTTT. Protein sequence: CASSPGQYSNQPQHF. Full variable domain (missing parts from reference TRBV9 and TRBJ1-5): DSGVTQTPKHLITATGQRVTLRCSPRSGDLSVYWYQQSLDQGLQFLIQYYNGEERAKGNILERFSAQQFPDLHSELNLSSLELGDSALYFCASSPGQYSNQPQHFGDGTRLSIL.

The chain carries TRBV25-1 and TRBJ1-1; D is ambiguous. Germline V gene sequence: CDR1 MGHDK, CDR2 SYGVNS. This CDR3 region has 12 residues. Trimming took 5 bases from V and 1 from J, leaving 5 bases between them. In DNA, the CDR3 is TGTGCCAGCAGTCCAGAGAACACTGAAGCTTTCTTT. It specifies CASSPENTEAFF.